The T cell receptor (beta chain) under discussion was sequenced for a study of T cells after yellow fever vaccination (dated by TCRdb to about 2019). About the investigation overall: The SMART-Seq v4 Ultra Low Input RNA kit was used to prepare libraries from fractions with low cell numbers. Two healthy male donors, one aged 18 to 30 and one aged 30 to 39 years, were included in the cohort. Blood samples were taken at several timepoints before and after primary and secondary immunization, and bulk PBMC replicates and cell subsets were isolated. To track T-cell clones before and after primary and booster YFV17D yellow fever vaccination, bulk TCR alpha and beta repertoires were sequenced longitudinally.

Sample treatment or condition, as interpreted from the label and publication: live attenuated yellow fever vaccine strain. PBMCs were isolated from peripheral blood using a standard Ficoll-Paque protocol. CD4 and CD8 T-cell fractions were isolated with Dynabeads CD4 and CD8 positive selection kits. RNA was extracted with TriZol from bulk PBMCs, CD4 and CD8 fractions, and dextramer-positive and dextramer-negative fractions. The sample was run on an Illumina NovaSeq 6000. TCR cDNA was synthesized by 5'RACE template switching, through which a universal primer site and unique molecular identifiers were introduced. Priming of cDNA synthesis was performed from both the TCR alpha and TCR beta constant segments. Library amplification used two PCR steps, and the second PCR step added sample barcodes and sequencing adapters. Sequencing of libraries was performed on Illumina HiSeq 2500 (2x100 bp) or NovaSeq (2x150 bp). In the source study's methods: Reads were demultiplexed and collapsed into UMI consensus sequences with MIGEC, and V(D)J alignment was performed with MiXCR. Using edgeR on replicate PBMC samples, clonotypes were called vaccine-responding if FDR was below 0.01 and the log2 fold change was above 5 up to day 15. Each bulk clonotype was labeled CD4 or CD8 based on which sequenced repertoire, CD4 or CD8, contained the clonotype at higher abundance. TCRdb reprocessed the public reads (quality trimming at Q25 with fastp, clone calling with MiXCR) and kept in-frame beta chains. Identical CDR3 protein sequences are pooled into one entry, listed with their most common genes and DNA. It is TCRdb's table, rather than the study itself, that gives the V and J calls and clone size. The sample profile shows 300,000 to 400,000 distinct CDR3 sequences; around a tenth of them were found once. 3% to 4% of the sample belongs to the ten largest clones.

Looking up the germline V gene (reference sequence) yields CDR1 DFQATT and CDR2 SNEGSKA. V is trimmed back by 5 bases and J by 4 bases, and the junction contains 10 bases that no gene match accounts for. From the cysteine up to the phenylalanine, the CDR3 has a length of 15 residues. The DNA shown is the 45-base CDR3, in frame from base 1. This clonotype is considered medium-sized (0.01 to 0.1%). The clone's antigen remains unknown. Per-nucleotide qualities are absent, and no much larger clonotype sits a single base away. What the research found in general, with its limitations: After the booster, most clones that had expanded after primary vaccination were detected again (approximately 97% of CD4 and over 75% of CD8), suggesting broad maintenance of memory. A small fraction of clonotypes showed up in both the CD4 and CD8 compartments, probably as a result of convergent recombination. The study included only a couple of donors, which limits how far the findings can be generalized. The secondary T-cell response was found to be weaker but faster than the primary response, with a peak reached on day 5 rather than on day 15. FACS-sorted repertoires could contain abundant contaminating clonotypes from the bulk population, so computational filtering was required.

The receptor's source is a man younger than 30 who received the YFV17D yellow fever vaccine. This chain is built from TRBV20-1 and TRBJ2-3, and TRBD2 aligns with 9 junction nucleotides. The specimen comprised CD4+ T cells sorted from PBMCs, sampled 45 days after the yellow fever booster vaccination. The CDR3 region reads CSAPWAGGPADTQYF. The nucleotide sequence reads as follows: TGCAGTGCTCCCTGGGCGGGGGGGCCGGCAGATACGCAGTATTTT.